A selection of T cell receptor beta chains follows, all from one sample in a study of shared clonotypes between healthy human individuals. Using immunoSEQ multiplex PCR, the repertoire was profiled, and TCRdb retains in-frame clones only, with some absent. The sample has about 2 million clones; roughly 95% are singletons. Sequencing was done on a sample of naive CD4+ T cells sorted from blood. These receptor sequences come from a man aged 18 to 30 in good health. CDR3s include the opening cysteine and the closing phenylalanine or tryptophan. A D gene is named only where the DNA matches it firmly. The size entry is marked missing in some rows and otherwise reads once, few, many or a size class.

>-|TRBV5-1|-|TRBJ2-2
CASSSGSSWTGELFF
TGCGCCAGCAGCTCCGGAAGTAGCTGGACCGGGGAGCTGTTTTTT
>-|TRBV5-1|-|TRBJ2-1
CASRKDSYNEQFF
TGCGCCAGCAGGAAAGACTCCTACAATGAGCAGTTCTTC
>-|TRBV10-3|TRBD1|TRBJ1-6
CATGQPSSYNSPLHF
TGTGCCACGGGACAGCCAAGCTCCTATAATTCACCCCTCCACTTT
>-|TRBV30|-|TRBJ2-2
CASSAGFGELFF
TGTGCCAGCAGCGCAGGGTTCGGGGAGCTGTTTTTT
>-|TRBV5-4|TRBD2|TRBJ2-3
CASSSLAGGPSPQYF
TGTGCCAGCAGTTCACTAGCGGGAGGGCCTTCCCCGCAGTATTTT
>-|TRBV2|-|TRBJ2-7
CASEDRQSSYEQYF
TGTGCCAGCGAAGATAGACAGTCTTCCTACGAGCAGTACTTC
>once|TRBV14|-|TRBJ1-6
CASSQDRGWSPLHF
TGTGCCAGCAGCCAAGATCGGGGTTGGTCACCCCTCCACTTT
>-|TRBV7-9|-|TRBJ2-7
CASSSMLGGPPEQYF
TGTGCCAGCAGCTCCATGTTGGGGGGGCCCCCCGAGCAGTACTTC
>-|TRBV18|TRBD1|TRBJ1-2
CASSPVPGQGALIYGYTF
TGTGCCAGCTCACCGGTTCCGGGACAGGGGGCGCTTATCTATGGCTACACCTTC
>-|TRBV2|-|TRBJ2-3
CASQTDTDTQYF
TGTGCCTCACAGACAGACACAGATACGCAGTATTTT
>-|TRBV18|-|TRBJ2-3
CASSPFHSTDTQYF
TGTGCCAGCTCACCATTTCACAGCACAGATACGCAGTATTTT
>-|TRBV6-1|TRBD2|TRBJ2-7
CASSEPGGVLGEQYF
TGTGCCAGCAGTGAACCGGGAGGTGTATTGGGGGAGCAGTACTTC
>-|TRBV11-3|TRBD2|TRBJ2-2
CASSSGLALNTGELFF
TGTGCCAGCAGTAGTGGACTAGCGCTGAACACCGGGGAGCTGTTTTTT